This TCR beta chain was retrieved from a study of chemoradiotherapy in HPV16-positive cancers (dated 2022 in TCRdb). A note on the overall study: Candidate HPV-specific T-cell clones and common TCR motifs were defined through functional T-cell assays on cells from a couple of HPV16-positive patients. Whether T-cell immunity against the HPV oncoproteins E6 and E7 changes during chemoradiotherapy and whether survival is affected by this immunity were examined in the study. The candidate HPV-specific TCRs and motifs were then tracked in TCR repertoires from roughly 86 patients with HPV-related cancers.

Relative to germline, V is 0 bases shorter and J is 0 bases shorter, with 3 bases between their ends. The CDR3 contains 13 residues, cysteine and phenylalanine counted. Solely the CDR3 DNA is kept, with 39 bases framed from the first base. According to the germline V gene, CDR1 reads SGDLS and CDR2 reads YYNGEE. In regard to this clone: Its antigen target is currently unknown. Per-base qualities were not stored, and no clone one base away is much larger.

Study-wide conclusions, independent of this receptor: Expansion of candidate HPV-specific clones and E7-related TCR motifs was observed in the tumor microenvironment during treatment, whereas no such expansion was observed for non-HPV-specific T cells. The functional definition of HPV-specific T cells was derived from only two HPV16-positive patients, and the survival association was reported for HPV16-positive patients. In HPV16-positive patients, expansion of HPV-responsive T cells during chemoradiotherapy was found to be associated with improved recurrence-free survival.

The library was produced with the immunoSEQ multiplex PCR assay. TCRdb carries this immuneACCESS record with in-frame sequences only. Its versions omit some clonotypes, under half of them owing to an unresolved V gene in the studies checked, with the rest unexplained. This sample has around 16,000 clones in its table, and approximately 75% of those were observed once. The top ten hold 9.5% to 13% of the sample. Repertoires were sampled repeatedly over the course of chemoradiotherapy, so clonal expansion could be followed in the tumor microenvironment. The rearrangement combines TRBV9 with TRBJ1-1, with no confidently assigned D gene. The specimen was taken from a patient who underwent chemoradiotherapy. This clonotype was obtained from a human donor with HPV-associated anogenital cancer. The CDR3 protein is CASSVDMNTEAFF. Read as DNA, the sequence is TGTGCCAGCAGCGTAGACATGAACACTGAAGCTTTCTTT.